This T cell receptor beta chain came from a study of T cell changes during pregnancy in multiple sclerosis. Using immunoSEQ multiplex PCR, the repertoire was profiled, and TCRdb retains in-frame clones only, with some absent. This table has about 92,000 clones, 90% to 95% appearing once. Germline V gene lookup returns CDR1 MDHEN and CDR2 SYDVKM. Trimming shortened V by 4 bases and J by 2 bases, and 12 bases separated the two germline ends. The CDR3 loop spans 14 amino acids. The chain links TRBV28 to TRBJ2-7; weak D call: TRBD2 (6 bases). The material sequenced was peripheral blood, taken in the third trimester of pregnancy. The sequence was collected from a female donor with multiple sclerosis, enrolled in a pregnancy study. In nucleotides, the CDR3 is TGTGCCAGCAGTTCCCCGGGACTCCCCTACGAGCAGTACTTC. Residues: CASSSPGLPYEQYF.